One and the same sample provided the 5 T cell receptor beta chains below, sequenced in a study of CD8 T cells in Susac syndrome (dated by TCRdb to the late 2010s). The library came from the immunoSEQ multiplex PCR assay. RNA was extracted using the RNeasy kit, and about 0.5 to 1 microgram was reverse transcribed with random hexamers. Through fastp at Q25 and MiXCR, TCRdb rebuilt clones from the public reads, retaining in-frame beta chains. CDR3 protein sequences are deduplicated, and each keeps its most common genes and DNA. Present in this sample are 130,000 or so distinct CDR3 sequences, over 75% of which were seen just once. Roughly 0.48% of the sample is held by the ten biggest clonotypes. The specimen sequenced was CD8+ T cells from PBMCs. The receptor set was obtained from a human donor with multiple sclerosis.

This clonotype came up once. This chain connects TRBV20-1 to TRBJ1-1; unclear D gene. This CDR3 has 13 amino acids. Germline V CDR1 and CDR2: DFQATT, SNEGSKA (reference sequence). Trimming left V 0 bases short and J 0 bases short, with 5 bases between. CDR3 coding DNA: TGCAGTGCTAGAGAGCTGCTGAACACTGAAGCTTTCTTT. It specifies CSARELLNTEAFF.

The rearrangement uses TRBV24-1 and TRBJ2-1, with D uncertain. CDR3 length: 12 amino acids. Trimming cost V 0 bases and J 12 bases, with 8 bases left between them. From germline, CDR1 is KGHDR and CDR2 SFDVKD. The CDR3 protein is CATSDLESMQFF. The CDR3 bases are TGTGCCACCAGTGATTTGGAGAGCATGCAGTTCTTC.

The gene calls are TRBV12-3 or TRBV12-4 and TRBJ2-3, with D possibly TRBD2 on 6 matching bases. This CDR3 is built from 16 residues. V lost 6 bases and J 3 bases, leaving 19 bases between the germline ends. The CDR3, as DNA: TGTGCCAGCAGCCCCCAGCGCGGGAAAGGGACAGATACGCAGTATTTT. This gives the protein CASSPQRGKGTDTQYF.

The V and J genes are TRBV6-1 and TRBJ1-4, with D tentatively TRBD1 (6 bases). The V end was cut by 6 bases, the J end by 8 bases, with 19 bases between. Germline V gives CDR1 MNHNS, CDR2 SASEGT. The CDR3 totals 15 residues. The chain's CDR3 is CASRQRGFEQEKLFF. The DNA of the CDR3 is TGTGCCAGCAGACAAAGGGGGTTTGAGCAGGAAAAACTGTTTTTT.

V gene TRBV14 combines with J gene TRBJ2-2; 7 positions agree with TRBD1. Germline-derived CDR1 and CDR2 are SGHDN and FVKESK. V was pared by 0 bases and J by 5 bases, with 12 bases of the junction left unmatched. The CDR3 spans 18 residues. Written as DNA, the CDR3 is TGTGCCAGCAGCCAAGATCCCCCCTGGGACAGCCCGACCGGGGAGCTGTTTTTT. Protein sequence: CASSQDPPWDSPTGELFF.